This record concerns one TCR beta chain sequence. The antigen remains unidentified. Trimming took 3 bases from V and 5 from J; bases not matched to a gene: 4. Germline V gene sequence: CDR1 MGHRA, CDR2 YSYEKL. The CDR3 is 15 residues long. Every graft-versus-host disease patient had gastrointestinal disease and got several lines of graft-versus-host disease therapy. The data belong to a study of tissue T cells after allogeneic stem cell transplantation. Study-level results: Shared clones across patients were few; motif clustering revealed tissue-specific shared signatures. Within patients, tissue anatomy strongly shaped TCR repertoire composition.

The table came from immunoSEQ multiplex PCR; TCRdb's copy has only in-frame clones and leaves some out. The data hold over 1,500 clones, with approximately 80% observed a single time. The gene calls are TRBV4-1 and TRBJ2-2; 9 bases line up with TRBD2. Sample: liver tissue, taken at autopsy. The clonotype comes from a male patient over 55 with steroid-refractory graft-versus-host disease after an allogeneic stem cell transplant. Some T cells may be transferred from the graft donor. CDR3 sequence: CASSHRGGETGELFF. The CDR3 DNA reads TGCGCCAGCAGCCACCGCGGGGGGGAGACCGGGGAGCTGTTTTTT.